Listed below are T cell receptor beta chains from one sample, sequenced in a study of T cell repertoires in cytomegalovirus infection. For these TCRs, the target antigens are not known. TCRdb processed the reads anew with MiXCR; each CDR3 protein has one entry. There are roughly 990,000 distinct CDR3 sequences in the sample; more than 25% occur only once, and more than 12% lies in the top ten. This specimen was cultured CD8+ T cells from PBMCs, taken from culture after CMV antigen stimulation. The receptors shown here come from a human donor in good health (CMV status not recorded). Some clones in this sample may be carry-over from other donors' samples. The CDR3 runs from the conserved cysteine through the conserved F or W. Each record gives: CDR3 length, D gene, V gene, J gene, clone size, CDR3 DNA, CDR3 protein. A D gene is named only where the DNA matches it firmly. Part of the rows lack a size; the others show once, few, many or a class for expanded clones.

17	.	TRBV7-6	TRBJ2-3	.	TGTGCCAGCAGCTTAGCGCTGACCTATGGTAGCACAGATACGCAGTATTTT	CASSLALTYGSTDTQYF
15	.	TRBV6-5	TRBJ1-1	few	TGTGCCAGCAGTTACTTACGCGGGGTAGGGACTGAAGCTTTCTTT	CASSYLRGVGTEAFF
18	TRBD2	TRBV12-3/TRBV12-4	TRBJ2-6	few	TGTGCCAGCAGTCCCCTGCGGGGGGCAGCTACTGGGGCCAACGTCCTGACTTTC	CASSPLRGAATGANVLTF
11	.	TRBV10-2	TRBJ2-1	.	TGCGCCAGCAGCTCAGGAGAATGGCAGTTCTTC	CASSSGEWQFF
15	.	TRBV7-6	TRBJ1-5	many	TGTGCCAGTTCGCGGGACCCGGGGAGCAATCAGCCCCAGCATTTT	CASSRDPGSNQPQHF
13	TRBD2	TRBV6-1	TRBJ2-7	few	TGTGCCAGCAACGCGGGGGGTAGCTACGAGCAGTACTTC	CASNAGGSYEQYF
16	.	TRBV7-9	TRBJ2-2	.	TGTGCCAGCCCCAACGGGGGGCCCGCGAACACCGGGGAGCTGTTTTTT	CASPNGGPANTGELFF
13	.	TRBV7-9	TRBJ1-1	.	TGTGCCAGCAGCTCCCCGAGGAGAACTGAAGCTTTCTTT	CASSSPRRTEAFF
13	.	TRBV7-6	TRBJ1-2	.	TGTGCCAGCAGCTTAGACGAAAACGGTGGCTACACCTTC	CASSLDENGGYTF
12	.	TRBV6-1	TRBJ2-3	.	TGTGCCAGCAAACAGCTTACAGATACGCAGTATTTT	CASKQLTDTQYF
14	TRBD1	TRBV29-1	TRBJ1-2	few	TGCAGCGTGTGGGGCCAGGGGGCCTTTTATGGCTACACCTTC	CSVWGQGAFYGYTF
14	.	TRBV29-1	TRBJ1-1	.	TGCAGCGTTGAGGGGGCGCAGGGGAGGACTGAAGCTTTCTTT	CSVEGAQGRTEAFF
14	.	TRBV18	TRBJ1-1	.	TGTGCCAGCTCACCACCGGAAGAGAACACTGAAGCTTTCTTT	CASSPPEENTEAFF
17	.	TRBV7-8	TRBJ1-1	.	TGTGCCAGCAGCTTAGCTCCCGTGGGGGACGTGAACACTGAAGCTTTCTTT	CASSLAPVGDVNTEAFF
15	.	TRBV12-3/TRBV12-4	TRBJ1-2	.	TGTGCCAGCAGTTCCCATTACGAATATAACTATGGCTACACCTTC	CASSSHYEYNYGYTF
13	.	TRBV27	TRBJ1-5	few	TGTGCCAGCAGTTCCAAGGGGCGTCAGCCCCAGCATTTT	CASSSKGRQPQHF
15	.	TRBV28	TRBJ1-5	.	TGTGCCAGCCGAACCCCACAAATTAGCAATCAGCCCCAGCATTTT	CASRTPQISNQPQHF
17	.	TRBV29-1	TRBJ2-3	few	TGCAGTGGACTTCCCCTGAAGGACACGATCAGCACAGATACGCAGTATTTT	CSGLPLKDTISTDTQYF
13	.	TRBV7-8	TRBJ2-7	.	TGTGCCAGCAGCCGTAGTGGGGACCCCGAGCAGTACTTC	CASSRSGDPEQYF
11	.	TRBV5-1	TRBJ2-1	few	TGCGCCAGCTCGGAACGGGATGAGCAGTTCTTC	CASSERDEQFF
15	TRBD1	TRBV20-1	TRBJ2-1	few	TGCAGTGCTAGGGACAGGGGTGGTTCCTACAATGAGCAGTTCTTC	CSARDRGGSYNEQFF
13	.	TRBV6-5	TRBJ2-1	few	TGTGCCAGCAGTCTTGGTTGGTACAATGAGCAGTTCTTC	CASSLGWYNEQFF
15	.	TRBV5-1	TRBJ2-6	few	TGCGCCAGCAGTCCAGGGGAGGCTGGGGCCAACGTCCTGACTTTC	CASSPGEAGANVLTF
16	TRBD2	TRBV6-5	TRBJ2-3	many	TGTGCCAGCAGTTACCCGACTAGCGGGGAGAGATATACGCAGTATTTT	CASSYPTSGERYTQYF
13	TRBD1	TRBV10-3	TRBJ2-3	.	TGTGCCATCAGAACAGGGGGCACAGATACGCAGTATTTT	CAIRTGGTDTQYF
16	.	TRBV12-3/TRBV12-4	TRBJ2-7	.	TGTGCCAGCAGTTTCTCCTACAGGGAACGGGCAAACGAGCAGTACTTC	CASSFSYRERANEQYF
14	.	TRBV27	TRBJ2-5	few	TGTGCCAGCAGTTTATCTACAGACCAAGAGACCCAGTACTTC	CASSLSTDQETQYF
17	TRBD1	TRBV7-8	TRBJ1-5	.	TGTGCCAGCAGCTTATGGAGGCGACAGGGTCTTCATCAGCCCCAGCATTTT	CASSLWRRQGLHQPQHF
16	.	TRBV5-4	TRBJ2-3	few	TGTGCCAGCAGCTTACGACAGGTGGGCGGCACAGATACGCAGTATTTT	CASSLRQVGGTDTQYF
15	TRBD2	TRBV15	TRBJ2-3	once	TGTGCCACCAGCCCCCGAGCGGGGGGGCGAGATACGCAGTATTTT	CATSPRAGGRDTQYF
15	.	TRBV7-2	TRBJ1-2	many	TGTGCCAGCAGGACCCACCCCCAGGATCGATATGGCTACACCTTC	CASRTHPQDRYGYTF
10	.	TRBV29-1	TRBJ2-1	.	TGCAGCGTTCGAGTAAATGAGCAGTTCTTC	CSVRVNEQFF
11	.	TRBV15	TRBJ2-7	.	TGTGCCACCAGTGCGGGCTACGAGCAGTACTTC	CATSAGYEQYF
18	TRBD2	TRBV4-3	TRBJ2-5	.	TGCGCCAGCAGCCCTGGATTAGCGGGGGGTCCTTACCAAGAGACCCAGTACTTC	CASSPGLAGGPYQETQYF
10	.	TRBV7-9	TRBJ1-1	many	TGTGCCAGCGGAGTCACTGAAGCTTTCTTT	CASGVTEAFF
12	.	TRBV15	TRBJ2-7	many	TGTGCCACCAGCGGAACAGGCTACGAGCAGTACTTC	CATSGTGYEQYF
14	.	TRBV7-9	TRBJ2-7	many	TGTGCCACTATTCCCCCGGAGCTGGCCTACGAGCAGTACTTC	CATIPPELAYEQYF
16	.	TRBV5-5	TRBJ1-2	once	TGTGCCAGCAGCCTTATCCACGGGACACCCCTGGGAGGCTACACCTTC	CASSLIHGTPLGGYTF
15	.	TRBV10-2	TRBJ1-4	.	TGCGCCAGCAGTGAGTCGAGCGTCCTTAATGAAAAACTGTTTTTT	CASSESSVLNEKLFF
18	.	TRBV25-1	TRBJ2-6	few	TGTGCCAGCAGTGAAGACAGCTACCTTTTCTCTGGGGCCAACGTCCTGACTTTC	CASSEDSYLFSGANVLTF
20	TRBD1	TRBV6-2/TRBV6-3	TRBJ1-5	few	TGTGCCAGCAGTTACAATTCGTGGGACAGGGGACCCCTTGAGAATCAGCCCCAGCATTTT	CASSYNSWDRGPLENQPQHF
21	TRBD2	TRBV6-5	TRBJ2-1	few	TGTGCCAGCAGTTACTCGGGGTTACTAGCGGGGGGGCAGGGCTCCTACAATGAGCAGTTCTTC	CASSYSGLLAGGQGSYNEQFF
15	TRBD1	TRBV7-9	TRBJ1-4	few	TGTGCCAGCAGCCCGCCGGGACAGCAGAATGAAAAACTGTTTTTT	CASSPPGQQNEKLFF
15	.	TRBV15	TRBJ1-5	.	TGTGCCACCAGCCGGGAGGACGGAAGCAATCAGCCCCAGCATTTT	CATSREDGSNQPQHF
18	.	TRBV20-1	TRBJ1-3	once	TGCAGTGCTAGAGAGGGGGACTGGGAGGGCCACTCTGGAAACACCATATATTTT	CSAREGDWEGHSGNTIYF
14	.	TRBV10-1	TRBJ2-2	few	TGCGCCACGGGCAGTTTTGGGAAGACCGGGGAGCTGTTTTTT	CATGSFGKTGELFF
15	.	TRBV5-1	TRBJ1-1	once	TGCGCCAGCAGCTTGAGGGAACGGAGGAACACTGAAGCTTTCTTT	CASSLRERRNTEAFF
14	.	TRBV6-5	TRBJ2-3	few	TGTGCCAGCAGTTACGGCCAGGGATACGATACGCAGTATTTT	CASSYGQGYDTQYF
13	.	TRBV19	TRBJ2-7	few	TGTGCCAGTAGTATTAGGGGCGTCTACGAGCAGTACTTC	CASSIRGVYEQYF
13	.	TRBV7-3	TRBJ1-2	once	TGTGCCAGCAGCTCCAGGGGACCCAATGGCTACACCTTC	CASSSRGPNGYTF
17	TRBD1	TRBV12-3/TRBV12-4	TRBJ2-4	few	TGTGCCAGCAGTTCATCGTCGGACAGGCTAGCCAAAAACATTCAGTACTTC	CASSSSSDRLAKNIQYF
16	.	TRBV7-9	TRBJ1-4	few	TGTGCCAGCAGCTTAGGACAGGAAGCAACTAATGAAAAACTGTTTTTT	CASSLGQEATNEKLFF
16	TRBD1	TRBV19	TRBJ2-2	.	TGTGCCAGTAGTATCCACGGGACAGGGGCGGGCGGGGAGCTGTTTTTT	CASSIHGTGAGGELFF
12	.	TRBV7-9	TRBJ2-1	few	TGTGCCAGCAGCCAGAATCGCAATGAGCAGTTCTTC	CASSQNRNEQFF
17	TRBD2	TRBV6-2/TRBV6-3	TRBJ2-3	.	TGTGCCAGCAGTTACGGGTCCCTAGCGGGAGTCACAGATACGCAGTATTTT	CASSYGSLAGVTDTQYF
15	TRBD1	TRBV11-2	TRBJ1-2	.	TGTGCCAGCAGCTCTAGACAGGGGGTGGCGAATGGCTACACCTTC	CASSSRQGVANGYTF
14	.	TRBV12-3/TRBV12-4	TRBJ2-3	.	TGTGCCAGCAGCCCAACGATGGGCACAGATACGCAGTATTTT	CASSPTMGTDTQYF
13	.	TRBV5-1	TRBJ2-3	few	TGCGCCAGCAGCTTGCCCGTCTCGGATACGCAGTATTTT	CASSLPVSDTQYF
16	.	TRBV6-5	TRBJ1-1	.	TGTGCCAGCAGTTACACATTAGATGGAGGGGACACTGAAGCTTTCTTT	CASSYTLDGGDTEAFF
14	TRBD1	TRBV10-2	TRBJ1-5	.	TGCGCCAGCCACTCGGGACAGAAAAATCAGCCCCAGCATTTT	CASHSGQKNQPQHF